This TCR beta chain was sequenced for a study of brain T cells in children with intractable seizures. This CDR3 has 14 residues. The V gene's germline CDR1 is MNHEY and CDR2 SVGAGI. V lost 7 bases to trimming and J lost 8 bases, with 17 bases between them. The sequenced cases were selected for having the highest brain T cell transcript signatures. Before surgery, patients took at least one anti-epileptic drug. Repertoires were generated with immunoSEQ multiplex PCR, while TCRdb's copy carries only in-frame clones and drops some. The top ten clones hold roughly 6.3% of a sample with some 41,000 clones, about 93% of them seen once.

This clonotype was sampled from a girl aged 2 to 10 with tuberous sclerosis and intractable seizures. The V and J genes are TRBV6-5 and TRBJ1-4; D unclear. The specimen comprised peripheral blood, sampled at surgery. This CDR3 reads CASTPGPQREKLFF. In DNA, the CDR3 is TGTGCCAGCACTCCGGGTCCCCAGCGGGAAAAACTGTTTTTT.